The 29 T cell receptor beta chains presented below share a single source sample, sequenced in a study of blood T cells in healthy people across ages. Through a sample-barcoded 5' primer and a J-beta primer mix, a second PCR was run for roughly 6 to 12 cycles. TCRdb analysed the 5' RACE reads with MiXCR anew, one entry per CDR3 protein. This table holds fewer than 950,000 distinct CDR3 sequences, around half found once. Material for sequencing was blood. Receptors were obtained from a man older than 75 in good health.

A few counts support this clonotype. This chain connects TRBV7-3 to TRBJ2-1, with D possibly matching TRBD2 (7 bases). Trimming removed 1 base from V and 10 bases from J, with 11 bases in between. From germline, CDR1 is SGHTA and CDR2 FQGTGA. The CDR3 totals 13 residues. CDR3 bases: TGTGCCAGCAGCTTAAGGGAGGGGGGGGAGCAGTTCTTC. Protein sequence: CASSLREGGEQFF.

This chain joins TRBV7-9 and TRBJ1-4; D is ambiguous. Trimming took off 3 bases at V and 5 bases at J, with 7 bases between the two ends. CDR1 SEHNR and CDR2 FQNEAQ come from the germline V gene (reference sequence). This CDR3 is 13 amino acids long. The CDR3 bases are TGTGCCAGCAGCTTGGAGATAAATGAAAAACTGTTTTTT. It is translated as CASSLEINEKLFF.

V and J are TRBV5-1 and TRBJ2-5; no firm D call. Trimming removed 0 bases at V and 0 bases at J, with 9 bases between. Germline CDR1 SGHRS, CDR2 YFSETQ. The CDR3 runs 15 residues. The CDR3 DNA follows: TGCGCCAGCAGCTTGGGAGTAATCAACCAAGAGACCCAGTACTTC. Encoded protein: CASSLGVINQETQYF.

The chain recombines TRBV7-9 with TRBJ1-4; the D is unclear. V lost 3 bases and J 6 bases, leaving 11 bases between the germline ends. In germline, CDR1 is SEHNR, CDR2 FQNEAQ (reference sequence). The CDR3 runs to 14 residues. In nucleotides, the CDR3 is TGTGCCAGCAGCTTTGACGGCAGTGATGAAAAACTGTTTTTT. Translating it yields CASSFDGSDEKLFF.

The V and J genes are TRBV18 and TRBJ1-2; D is possibly TRBD1 (5 bases). This CDR3 is built from 15 residues. V lost 6 bases and J 4 bases, leaving 18 bases between the germline ends. From germline, CDR1 is KGHSH and CDR2 LQKENI. The CDR3 reads CASSLDNLGTYGYTF. CDR3 in DNA: TGTGCCAGCTCCTTGGACAACCTGGGGACCTATGGCTACACCTTC.

The chain is built from TRBV29-1 and TRBJ2-1; D not resolved. With 6 bases removed from V and 7 bases from J, the gap between germline ends came to 19 bases. Germline loops: CDR1 SQVTM, CDR2 ANQGSEA. The CDR3 has 14 amino acids. The CDR3 loop reads CSVNRVLGANEQFF. CDR3 sequence (DNA): TGCAGCGTGAACCGGGTCTTAGGAGCGAATGAGCAGTTCTTC.

This clonotype was counted only a few times. The genes are TRBV5-1 and TRBJ2-3, with D possibly being TRBD2 (5 bases). The length of the CDR3 is 13 residues. Germline lookup yields CDR1 SGHRS and CDR2 YFSETQ. V was cut by 2 bases and J by 6 bases, with 10 bases left in between. CDR3 loop: CASSFSVRDTQYF. In DNA, the CDR3 is TGCGCCAGCAGCTTTAGCGTGAGGGATACGCAGTATTTT.

The rearrangement joins TRBV14 to TRBJ2-7; D gene unclear. Germline lookup yields CDR1 SGHDN and CDR2 FVKESK. The CDR3 has 13 residues. Trimming left V 0 bases short and J 7 bases short, with 10 bases between. CDR3 DNA sequence: TGTGCCAGCAGCCAAGACCCTTGGAATGAGCAGTACTTC. Protein: CASSQDPWNEQYF.

This clonotype was detected a few times. CDR3 DNA: TGCAGCGTGGGACCCGGACCCTACGAGCAGTACTTC. Encoded protein: CSVGPGPYEQYF. The chain combines TRBV29-1 with TRBJ2-7; D assignment may be TRBD1 or TRBD2 (5 bases each). CDR3 length equals 12 residues. Germline CDR1 reads SQVTM; CDR2 reads ANQGSEA. The V end lost 6 bases, the J end lost 2 bases, and 11 bases lay between the germline ends.

This clonotype was seen once. The gene calls are TRBV12-3 or TRBV12-4 and TRBJ2-6, with 9 bases aligning to TRBD1. V gave up 4 bases and J gave up 3 bases; unmatched junction bases: 4. The CDR3 extends over 16 amino acids. CDR3 in amino acids: CASSSQGAYGANVLTF. In DNA form, the CDR3 reads TGTGCCAGCAGTTCACAGGGGGCTTATGGGGCCAACGTCCTGACTTTC.

This clonotype was seen a handful of times. The chain couples TRBV2 to TRBJ1-2; D uncertain. The CDR3 contains 14 residues. Germline V gene data show CDR1 as SNHLY and CDR2 as FYNNEI. Between the trimmed V and J ends, which lost 0 bases and 6 bases, there was a span of 11 bases. Written as DNA, the CDR3 is TGTGCCAGCAGTGAAGCCTTCGGCGGAGATGGCTACACCTTC. Amino acid sequence: CASSEAFGGDGYTF.

This clonotype came up a few times. V usage is TRBV4-2 and J usage is TRBJ2-7, with D perhaps matching TRBD2 (5 bases). The ends were cut back, 0 bases at V and 2 bases at J, with 11 bases in the middle. The CDR3 consists of 15 residues. Germline values: CDR1 LGHNA, CDR2 YNFKEQ. CDR3 DNA: TGTGCCAGCAGCCAAGAAGGCAGCGGACCCTACGAGCAGTACTTC. Its protein is CASSQEGSGPYEQYF.

Worth noting for this clonotype: At one boundary the junction diverges from the germline segment, which might be a read error. The genes are TRBV7-9 and TRBJ1-1; 7 nucleotides align to TRBD1. CDR1 and CDR2 (germline): SEHNR, FQNEAQ (reference sequence). There are 14 residues in the CDR3. DNA of the CDR3: TGTGCTAGCAGCATCAGGGGGGGATACACTGAAGCTTTCTTT. Translating gives CASSIRGGYTEAFF.

The chain links TRBV27 to TRBJ2-1; 8 nucleotides align to TRBD1. The trim removed 3 bases at V and 10 bases at J, leaving 17 bases unmatched. Germline lookup yields CDR1 MNHEY and CDR2 SMNVEV (reference sequence). The CDR3 loop spans 17 amino acids. The CDR3: CASSFSRTGTEVGEQFF. In nucleotides, the CDR3 is TGTGCCAGCAGTTTCTCACGGACAGGGACGGAAGTAGGCGAGCAGTTCTTC.

Remarks on this clonotype: Mismatch with germline at one junction end may stem from a read error. This chain joins TRBV12-3 or TRBV12-4 and TRBJ1-2; no reliable D call. The CDR3 runs to 17 residues. CDR3 bases: TGTGCCTGCAGTCCCCCCTGGCGGGTTATAGCTAACTATGGCTACACCTTC. Translated, it gives CACSPPWRVIANYGYTF.

The chain is built from TRBV6-5 and TRBJ2-1; 12 bases fit TRBD2. V dropped 4 bases and J dropped 10; count of bases not matched to a gene: 11. Germline CDR1 MNHEY, CDR2 SVGAGI. This CDR3 spans 16 amino acids. This chain's CDR3 is CASSLTSGSPRGEQFF. CDR3 DNA sequence: TGTGCCAGCAGTTTGACTAGCGGGAGCCCCAGGGGGGAGCAGTTCTTC.

The DNA for the CDR3 is TGTGCCAGCAGCGCAAGTAGCGGGAGGGCCAGGTACGAGCAGTACTTC. This gives the protein CASSASSGRARYEQYF. The rearrangement uses TRBV9 and TRBJ2-1; 11 nucleotides agree with TRBD2. With the DNA end fitting TRBJ2-7 better, the J assignment may be wrong. Germline assignment: CDR1 SGDLS and CDR2 YYNGEE. The CDR3 is 16 residues long.

This clonotype has only a few counts. This chain connects TRBV11-2 to TRBJ2-5; 7 positions match TRBD2. V was clipped by 6 bases and J by 2 bases; unmatched bases: 6. The CDR3 runs 14 residues. Germline lookup yields CDR1 SGHAT and CDR2 FQNNGV. The CDR3 protein is CASSPLALQETQYF. Here the CDR3 DNA reads TGTGCCAGCAGTCCACTAGCGTTGCAAGAGACCCAGTACTTC.

This clonotype was observed once. One end of the junction fails to match germline, which may point to a read error. This sequence joins TRBV6-6 and TRBJ2-7; maybe TRBD1 (6 bases). Germline CDR1 and CDR2: MNHNY and SVGAGI (reference sequence). The CDR3 is 14 amino acids. The CDR3 coding sequence is TGTGCCAGCACCCGGGAAAGGGGGTTATACGGGCAGTACTTC. It codes for CASTRERGLYGQYF.

A few counts support this clonotype. The CDR3 nucleotides are TGTGCCAGCAGTCGGACTAGCGCGTCCGGGGAGCTGTTTTTT. Encoded protein: CASSRTSASGELFF. V usage is TRBV28 and J usage is TRBJ2-2; 9 bases line up with TRBD2. Looked up from germline, CDR1 is MDHEN and CDR2 is SYDVKM. Trimming took 5 bases from V and 6 from J; bases not matched to a gene: 4. The CDR3 covers 14 residues.

CDR3 sequence: CSVVQYNEQFF. The CDR3 DNA is TGCAGCGTTGTACAGTACAATGAGCAGTTCTTC. The rearrangement links TRBV29-1 to TRBJ2-1; D remains unclear. CDR3 length: 11 amino acids. V was clipped by 4 bases and J by 4 bases, with 5 bases between them. Germline V lookup: CDR1 SQVTM, CDR2 ANQGSEA.

V usage is TRBV29-1 and J usage is TRBJ1-1, with TRBD1 identical over 8 bases. The ends lost 4 bases at V and 4 bases at J; junction bases unmatched: 11. This CDR3 is 15 amino acids long. CDR1 and CDR2 from the germline V gene are SQVTM and ANQGSEA. CDR3 protein: CSVAPFLTGATEAFF. DNA of the CDR3: TGCAGCGTTGCCCCTTTCTTGACAGGGGCCACTGAAGCTTTCTTT.

This clonotype was seen just once. The genes are TRBV6-1 and TRBJ2-4; 7 bases agree with TRBD2. The J call may be wrong; the DNA end is better matched by TRBJ2-7. CDR1 and CDR2 (germline): MNHNS, SASEGT. This CDR3 region has 17 residues. CDR3 loop: CASSALPRGERVYEQYF. The CDR3 coding sequence is TGTGCCAGCAGTGCGCTTCCCCGGGGGGAGCGGGTCTACGAGCAGTACTTC.

The chain couples TRBV29-1 to TRBJ1-2, with D possibly matching TRBD1 (6 bases). The CDR3 has 14 residues. V shed 4 bases and J shed 5 bases, with 17 bases lying between them. CDR1 SQVTM and CDR2 ANQGSEA come from the germline V gene. CDR3 nucleotide sequence: TGCAGCGTTGTAGGGGGACACAGCAAATATGGCTACACCTTC. This translates into CSVVGGHSKYGYTF.

The V and J genes are TRBV19 and TRBJ2-3, with D perhaps matching TRBD1 (5 bases). Germline V gives CDR1 LNHDA, CDR2 SQIVND (reference sequence). The CDR3 consists of 11 residues. V lost 6 bases and J lost 14, with 15 bases in between. The CDR3 region has the DNA TGTGCCAGTAGGGACAACAGATACGCGTATTTT. It codes for CASRDNRYAYF.

The V and J genes are TRBV20-1 and TRBJ2-4; no clear D gene. The germline CDR1 and CDR2 sequences are DFQATT and SNEGSKA (reference sequence). This CDR3 region has 14 residues. Trimming cost V 0 bases and J 6 bases, with 12 bases left between them. In nucleotides, the CDR3 is TGCAGTGCTAGAGATCGTGTGGCGGCAAACATTCAGTACTTC. This translates into CSARDRVAANIQYF.

This clonotype turned up a few times. The V and J genes are TRBV2 and TRBJ2-3; 7 bases align to TRBD2. CDR1 is SNHLY and CDR2 is FYNNEI in the germline V gene. This CDR3 spans 15 amino acids. The V and J ends lost 2 bases and 2 bases, in that order; junction bases with no gene match: 4. The CDR3, as DNA: TGTGCCAGCAGTGAATATGGGACTAACACAGATACGCAGTATTTT. It codes for CASSEYGTNTDTQYF.

Note on this clonotype: One end of the junction fails to match germline, which may point to a read error. The gene calls are TRBV11-1 and TRBJ2-7, with a weak D call TRBD2 (5 bases). The DNA matches TRBJ2-5 better at its end, which makes the J call doubtful. CDR1 is SGHAT and CDR2 is FQDESV in the germline V gene (reference sequence). CDR3 size: 16 residues. The CDR3 nucleotides read TGTGTCAGCAGCTTATGGTCGGGAAAGGACCGAGAGACCCAGTACTTC. This codes for CVSSLWSGKDRETQYF.

Only a few counts were recorded for this clonotype. V usage is TRBV29-1 and J usage is TRBJ2-3; D gene uncertain. The CDR3 totals 16 residues. V gave up 5 bases and J gave up 1 base, with 19 bases separating them. Germline assignment: CDR1 SQVTM and CDR2 ANQGSEA. The chain's CDR3 is CSVTSPVGDGTDTQYF. The CDR3, as DNA: TGCAGCGTTACGTCCCCAGTGGGCGATGGCACAGATACGCAGTATTTT.